The following is a T cell receptor beta chain sequence with its context. Its specificity is unknown. The entry originates in a study of blood T cells in healthy people across ages. Study outcomes and limitations: Aged donors had fewer naive CD4+ cells and lower diversity than long-lived donors. Unsorted PBMC material precluded a definitive naive versus antigen-experienced comparison.

PBMCs were isolated at a quantity of at least 6 million per sample. PCR was performed a second time for about 7 to 11 cycles using a sample-barcoded 5' primer and a J-beta primer mix. Via MiXCR, TCRdb re-called the 5' RACE reads, giving one row per CDR3 protein. The data hold roughly 1.6 million distinct CDR3 sequences, with about 35% observed a single time. Germline lookup yields CDR1 SEHNR and CDR2 FQNEAQ (reference sequence). Unmatched junction bases numbered 10, after V lost 3 bases and J lost 9 bases. CDR3 size: 16 residues. This chain uses TRBV7-9 with TRBJ2-1, with 11 nucleotides matching TRBD2. Input material: blood. This clonotype was obtained from a young woman in good health. The CDR3 DNA reads as TGTGCCAGCAGCTTCAGACTAGCGGGGAAGTCGGGTGAGCAGTTCTTC. Its protein product is CASSFRLAGKSGEQFF. The full variable domain, completed using reference TRBV7-9 and TRBJ2-1, is DTGVSQNPRHKITKRGQNVTFRCDPISEHNRLYWYRQTLGQGPEFLTYFQNEAQLEKSRLLSDRFSAERPKGSFSTLEIQRTEQGDSAMYLCASSFRLAGKSGEQFFGPGTRLTVL.